The 27 T cell receptor beta chains below were found in one sample sequenced in a study of T cells in Graves' hyperthyroidism and ophthalmopathy. From RNA transcripts, TCR beta CDR3 regions were amplified. HTBI primers were used for first-round RT-PCR of the TCR CDR3. Via MiXCR, TCRdb re-called the multiplex PCR reads, giving one row per CDR3 protein. The top ten clones hold more than 7% of a sample with about 840,000 distinct CDR3 sequences, about 38% of them seen once. Sequenced input: blood. The receptors were sampled from a man younger than 35 with Graves' hyperthyroidism.

J is TRBJ1-3 and V is TRBV10-3; 7 bases are a match to TRBD1. Unmatched junction bases numbered 11, after V lost 10 bases and J lost 2 bases. The CDR3 extends over 15 amino acids. Looked up from germline, CDR1 is ENHRY and CDR2 is SYGVKD. The DNA of the CDR3 is TGTGCCAGCAGGACCAGGGGGTCTGCTGGAAACACCATATATTTT. Its protein is CASRTRGSAGNTIYF.

This clonotype was detected a few times. The conserved phenylalanine or tryptophan is not found at the CDR3 terminus, so this likely reflects a read error. This chain joins TRBV19 and TRBJ1-5; a weak D match, TRBD1 (6 bases). CDR3 length: 16 amino acids. V lost 9 bases and J lost 1, with 19 bases in between. Germline CDR1 LNHDA, CDR2 SQIVND (reference sequence). The DNA of the CDR3 is TGTGCCAGCAGCCCCGACGGGACAATCAGCAATCAGCCCCAGCATTCT. Translation: CASSPDGTISNQPQHS.

This clonotype was seen repeatedly, ten times or more. The chain joins TRBV29-1 to TRBJ1-1; no definite D call. Trimming pared 8 bases from V and 3 bases from J, leaving 13 bases between. CDR3 size: 12 residues. Germline V gene data show CDR1 as SQVTM and CDR2 as ANQGSEA. CDR3 in amino acids: CSSEEADTEAFF. CDR3 nucleotides: TGCAGCTCCGAGGAGGCGGACACTGAAGCTTTCTTT. Using reference TRBV29-1 and TRBJ1-1 for the parts outside the CDR3, the full variable domain is SAVISQKPSRDICQRGTSLTIQCQVDSQVTMMFWYRQQPGQSLTLIATANQGSEATYESGFVIDKFPISRPNLTFSTLTVSNMSPEDSSIYLCSSEEADTEAFFGQGTRLTVV.

The chain has TRBV12-3 or TRBV12-4 and TRBJ2-7; tentative D call: TRBD2 (6 bases). Trimming cost V 4 bases and J 5 bases, with 18 bases left between them. There are 15 residues in the CDR3. CDR3 loop: CASSYSGDPFDEQYF. In nucleotides, the CDR3 is TGTGCCAGCAGTTACTCGGGGGACCCTTTTGACGAGCAGTACTTC.

The chain is built from TRBV15 and TRBJ1-1; 9 bases fit TRBD1. The CDR3 runs 15 residues. The germline gives CDR1 LNHNV, CDR2 YYDKDF (reference sequence). V lost 1 base and J lost 7; bases outside the gene matches: 7. The CDR3, as DNA: TGTGCCACCAGCAGAGGGACAGGGGATATAGGTGAAGCTTTCTTT. Its protein is CATSRGTGDIGEAFF.

The CDR3 protein is CASSLSFNRLSGANVLTF. In DNA, the CDR3 is TGTGCCAGCAGCTTATCCTTTAACAGACTCTCTGGGGCCAACGTCCTGACTTTC. The J gene is TRBJ2-6, the V gene TRBV7-6; no definite D call. Trimming removed 2 bases from V and 0 bases from J, with 14 bases in between. CDR1 and CDR2 from the germline V gene are SGHVS and FNYEAQ. CDR3 length: 18 amino acids.

This clonotype was detected many times. The gene calls are TRBV29-1 and TRBJ2-7; 7 bases agree with TRBD2. The CDR3 spans 14 residues. Unmatched junction bases numbered 6, after V lost 1 base and J lost 3 bases. Germline V gene sequence: CDR1 SQVTM, CDR2 ANQGSEA. The CDR3 DNA reads TGCAGCGTTGAAGGATTTGGGAGGGACTACGAGCAGTACTTC. It is translated as CSVEGFGRDYEQYF.

As for this clonotype: This could be a read error, since a much larger clone is one nucleotide away. The rearrangement uses TRBV29-1 and TRBJ1-1; possibly TRBD1 for D (6 bases). V lost 5 bases and J 8 bases, leaving 12 bases between the germline ends. Germline-derived CDR1 and CDR2 are SQVTM and ANQGSEA. The CDR3 covers 11 residues. The CDR3 loop is CSVPLGQEAFF. Written as DNA, the CDR3 is TGCAGCGTTCCCCTGGGACAAGAAGCTTTCTTT.

V is TRBV9 and J is TRBJ2-2, with D possibly matching TRBD2 (6 bases). Between the trimmed V and J ends, which lost 2 bases and 5 bases, there was a span of 25 bases. This CDR3 is 19 amino acids long. Germline V CDR1 and CDR2: SGDLS, YYNGEE. The CDR3 DNA follows: TGTGCCAGCAGCGTTCCCTCGGAGGGAGGACTTGGCCTAACCGGGGAGCTGTTTTTT. This translates into CASSVPSEGGLGLTGELFF.

This clonotype was observed many times. This chain connects TRBV19 to TRBJ1-6; possible D gene TRBD1, 5 bases. Germline V gene sequence: CDR1 LNHDA, CDR2 SQIVND (reference sequence). V lost 9 bases and J lost 7, with 10 bases in between. This CDR3 is built from 12 residues. CDR3 loop: CASQGWNSPLHF. The DNA for the CDR3 is TGTGCCAGCCAGGGATGGAATTCACCCCTCCACTTT. Based on the CDR3 plus reference TRBV19 and TRBJ1-6, the full variable domain is DGGITQSPKYLFRKEGQNVTLSCEQNLNHDAMYWYRQDPGQGLRLIYYSQIVNDFQKGDIAEGYSVSREKKESFPLTVTSAQKNPTAFYLCASQGWNSPLHFGNGTRLTVT.

Concerning this clonotype itself: Given the absence of the conserved phenylalanine or tryptophan at the CDR3 end, a read error is likely. V and J are TRBV14 and TRBJ2-7; 9 nucleotides match TRBD1. The CDR3 covers 13 residues. With V trimmed by 7 bases and J by 5 bases, 6 bases remained unmatched. The germline V gene encodes CDR1 SGHDN and CDR2 FVKESK. CDR3 coding DNA: TGTGCCAGCACATGGACAGGGGTAAACGAGCAGTACCTC. This translates into CASTWTGVNEQYL.

Note on this clonotype: A read error may explain this, as a much larger clone is one base away. This likely comes from a read error, as the CDR3 has no conserved phenylalanine or tryptophan at its end. The chain carries TRBV12-3 or TRBV12-4 and TRBJ1-6; the D is unclear. Between the trimmed V and J ends, which lost 1 base and 10 bases, there was a span of 8 bases. The CDR3 is 13 amino acids. The CDR3 spells CASSLEARSPLHL. CDR3 coding DNA: TGTGCCAGCAGTTTAGAGGCCCGGTCACCCCTCCACCTT.

The rearrangement uses TRBV7-2 and TRBJ2-7; the D is unclear. This CDR3 region has 15 residues. V was clipped by 2 bases and J by 6 bases, with 17 bases between them. Germline V lookup: CDR1 SGHTA, CDR2 FQGNSA. CDR3: CASSLMFLETPEQYF. In DNA, the CDR3 is TGTGCCAGCAGCTTAATGTTCCTAGAAACACCCGAGCAGTACTTC.

The chain recombines TRBV5-6 with TRBJ2-7; D is ambiguous. The CDR3 runs to 13 residues. CDR1 is SGHDT and CDR2 is YYEEEE in the germline V gene. V dropped 3 bases and J dropped 2 bases, with 9 bases sitting between them. CDR3 in amino acids: CASSYSSPYEQYF. CDR3 nucleotide sequence: TGTGCCAGCAGCTACTCATCACCCTACGAGCAGTACTTC.

This clonotype has just one count. V is TRBV20-1 and J is TRBJ2-7; a weak D match, TRBD2 (6 bases). V was pared by 4 bases and J by 4 bases, with 17 bases between. From germline, CDR1 is DFQATT and CDR2 SNEGSKA (reference sequence). This CDR3 is 14 amino acids long. The CDR3 DNA reads TGCAGTGCTACCTCTGGCGGGGCTTTTTACGAGCAGTACTTC. It is translated as CSATSGGAFYEQYF.

The J gene is TRBJ2-5, the V gene TRBV9; TRBD2 matches 8 bases. The CDR3 runs 16 residues. Trimming took 4 bases from V and 2 from J; bases not matched to a gene: 10. CDR1 SGDLS and CDR2 YYNGEE come from the germline V gene. The CDR3 spells CASSLVFQRGQETQYF. In DNA, the CDR3 is TGTGCCAGCAGCTTAGTATTCCAGCGGGGGCAAGAGACCCAGTACTTC.

The sample holds many counts of this clonotype. CDR3 residues: CASSQDQWGREQYF. Written as DNA, the CDR3 is TGCGCCAGCAGCCAAGATCAATGGGGGCGCGAGCAGTACTTC. This chain connects TRBV4-3 to TRBJ2-7, with D possibly TRBD1 on 6 matching bases. The germline gives CDR1 LGHNA, CDR2 YSLEER. The CDR3 is 14 residues long. The V end lost 0 bases, the J end lost 6 bases, and 12 bases lay between the germline ends.

V and J are TRBV7-9 and TRBJ2-5; tentative D call: TRBD2 (6 bases). CDR1 is SEHNR, CDR2 FQNEAQ, per germline (reference sequence). This CDR3 has 14 amino acids. The V gene lost 5 bases and the J gene lost 5 bases, with 15 bases spanning the gap. In DNA form, the CDR3 reads TGTGCCAGCAGCGAAACGGGACTCCGGGAGACCCAGTACTTC. Translating it yields CASSETGLRETQYF.

This clonotype was recorded a few times. The V call is TRBV5-4, the J call TRBJ1-6; D uncertain. Germline V gives CDR1 SGHNT, CDR2 YYREEE (reference sequence). With 3 bases removed from V and 10 bases from J, the gap between germline ends came to 14 bases. The CDR3 has 14 amino acids. The CDR3 protein is CASSSQRVSSPLHF. The CDR3 region has the DNA TGTGCCAGCAGCTCGCAGCGGGTTTCCTCACCCCTCCACTTT.

V is TRBV7-8 and J is TRBJ2-7; D not certain. CDR1 is SGHVS, CDR2 FQNEAQ, per germline. This CDR3 has 14 residues. V lost 6 bases to trimming and J lost 3 bases, with 15 bases between them. CDR3 nucleotides: TGTGCCAGCAGTTACTCGGACGGATTCTACGAGCAGTACTTC. This sequence encodes CASSYSDGFYEQYF.

The chain combines TRBV7-8 with TRBJ2-7; D might be TRBD2 (6 bases). V lost 5 bases and J 7 bases, leaving 12 bases between the germline ends. From germline, CDR1 is SGHVS and CDR2 FQNEAQ. The CDR3 runs 12 residues. The CDR3 reads CASSQNAGEQYF. The CDR3 bases are TGTGCCAGCAGCCAAAACGCGGGGGAGCAGTACTTC.

The CDR3: CASSFGRQGTYEQYF. The CDR3 DNA reads as TGTGCCAGCAGCTTCGGTAGACAGGGTACCTACGAGCAGTACTTC. This chain uses TRBV7-8 with TRBJ2-7; 7 nucleotides line up with TRBD1. Germline V gives CDR1 SGHVS, CDR2 FQNEAQ. V lost 3 bases, J lost 2 bases, and 7 bases stayed unmatched. CDR3 size: 15 residues.

This clonotype was counted between two and nine times. The rearrangement joins TRBV13 to TRBJ2-7, with D maybe TRBD1 (5 bases). Trimming took 3 bases from V and 2 from J, leaving 11 bases between them. Germline CDR1 PRHDT, CDR2 FYEKMQ (reference sequence). The CDR3 loop spans 14 amino acids. The CDR3 reads CASSFRTRTYEQYF. CDR3 DNA: TGTGCCAGCAGCTTCCGGACAAGGACCTACGAGCAGTACTTC.

The chain employs TRBV9 and TRBJ1-1; the D gene is possibly TRBD1 (5 bases). In germline, CDR1 is SGDLS, CDR2 YYNGEE. The CDR3 spans 14 residues. V lost 5 bases to trimming and J lost 4 bases, with 15 bases between them. The CDR3 DNA reads TGTGCCAGCAGGATAGCGGGTGGGGGCACTGAAGCTTTCTTT. Translation gives CASRIAGGGTEAFF.

This clonotype was detected only a few times. A much larger clone differs from this one at a single base, so this may be a read error. The chain employs TRBV2 and TRBJ1-2, with 9 positions matching TRBD1. Germline CDR1 and CDR2: SNHLY and FYNNEI. The CDR3 is 15 amino acids. The CDR3 nucleotides are TGTGCCGGCAGTCCCGGACAGGGGACTAACTATGGCTACACCTTC. It encodes CAGSPGQGTNYGYTF.

This clonotype was seen repeatedly, ten times or more. The V and J genes are TRBV9 and TRBJ1-2; no clear D. V was cut by 4 bases and J by 4 bases, with 14 bases left in between. The CDR3 has 14 residues. The germline V gene has CDR1 SGDLS and CDR2 YYNGEE. This chain's CDR3 is CASSTQDRGYGYTF. In DNA, the CDR3 is TGTGCCAGCAGCACCCAGGACCGGGGCTATGGCTACACCTTC.

This clonotype was counted a few times. J is TRBJ1-1 and V is TRBV4-1; D remains unclear. CDR1 MGHRA and CDR2 YSYEKL come from the germline V gene. The CDR3 contains 15 residues. The V end was cut by 1 base, the J end by 0 bases, with 9 bases between. The CDR3 DNA reads TGCGCCAGCAGCCAAGTAACAGAGATGAACACTGAAGCTTTCTTT. Translating it yields CASSQVTEMNTEAFF.